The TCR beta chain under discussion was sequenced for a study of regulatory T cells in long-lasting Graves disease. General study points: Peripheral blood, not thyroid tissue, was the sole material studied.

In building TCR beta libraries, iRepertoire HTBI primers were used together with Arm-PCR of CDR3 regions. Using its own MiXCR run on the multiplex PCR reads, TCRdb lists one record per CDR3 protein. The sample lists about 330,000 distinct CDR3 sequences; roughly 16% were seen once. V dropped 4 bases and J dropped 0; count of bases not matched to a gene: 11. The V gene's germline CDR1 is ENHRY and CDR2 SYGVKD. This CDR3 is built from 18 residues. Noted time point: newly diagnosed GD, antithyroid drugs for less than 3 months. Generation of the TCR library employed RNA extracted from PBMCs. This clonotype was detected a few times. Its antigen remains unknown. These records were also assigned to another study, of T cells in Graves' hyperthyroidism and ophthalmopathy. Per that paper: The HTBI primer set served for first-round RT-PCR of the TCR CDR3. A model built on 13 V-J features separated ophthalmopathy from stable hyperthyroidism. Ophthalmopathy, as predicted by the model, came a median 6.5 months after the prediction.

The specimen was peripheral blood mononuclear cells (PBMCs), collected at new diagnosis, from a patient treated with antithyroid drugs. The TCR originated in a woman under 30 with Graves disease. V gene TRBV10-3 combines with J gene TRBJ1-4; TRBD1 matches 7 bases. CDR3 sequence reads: CAISGGQAGVATNEKLFF. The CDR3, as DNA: TGTGCCATCAGTGGAGGACAGGCTGGAGTTGCAACTAATGAAAAACTGTTTTTT.